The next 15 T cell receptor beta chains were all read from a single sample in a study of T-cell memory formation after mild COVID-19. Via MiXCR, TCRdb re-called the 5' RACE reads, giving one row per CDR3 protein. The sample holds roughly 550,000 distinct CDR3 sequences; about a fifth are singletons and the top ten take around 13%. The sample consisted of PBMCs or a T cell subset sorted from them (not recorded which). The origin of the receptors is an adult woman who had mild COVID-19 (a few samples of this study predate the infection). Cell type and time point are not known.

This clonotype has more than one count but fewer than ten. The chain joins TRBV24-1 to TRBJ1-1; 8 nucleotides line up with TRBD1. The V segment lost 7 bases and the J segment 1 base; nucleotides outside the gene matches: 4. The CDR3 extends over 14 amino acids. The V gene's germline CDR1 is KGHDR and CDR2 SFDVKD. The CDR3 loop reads CATRRQGTNTEAFF. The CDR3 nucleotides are TGTGCCACCAGGAGACAGGGGACGAACACTGAAGCTTTCTTT.

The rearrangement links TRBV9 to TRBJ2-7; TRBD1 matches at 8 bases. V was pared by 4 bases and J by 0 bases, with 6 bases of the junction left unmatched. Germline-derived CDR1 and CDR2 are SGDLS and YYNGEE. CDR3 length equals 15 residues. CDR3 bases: TGTGCCAGCAGCCCGACGGGACAGGCCTCCTACGAGCAGTACTTC. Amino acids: CASSPTGQASYEQYF.

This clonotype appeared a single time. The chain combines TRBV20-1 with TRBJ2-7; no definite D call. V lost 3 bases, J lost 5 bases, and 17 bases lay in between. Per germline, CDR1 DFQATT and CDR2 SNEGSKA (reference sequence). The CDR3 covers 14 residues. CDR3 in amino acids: CSASPHGRGNEQYF. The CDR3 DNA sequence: TGCAGTGCTAGTCCCCATGGCCGAGGCAACGAGCAGTACTTC.

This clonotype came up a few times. DNA for the CDR3: TGTGCCAGCAGCCCCCCTTGGGGTCGAGGAAAGATTGAGCAGTTCTTC. Translated: CASSPPWGRGKIEQFF. This chain connects TRBV28 to TRBJ2-1; D is unresolved. Germline lookup yields CDR1 MDHEN and CDR2 SYDVKM. V shed 6 bases and J shed 9 bases, with 24 bases lying between them. The length of the CDR3 is 16 residues.

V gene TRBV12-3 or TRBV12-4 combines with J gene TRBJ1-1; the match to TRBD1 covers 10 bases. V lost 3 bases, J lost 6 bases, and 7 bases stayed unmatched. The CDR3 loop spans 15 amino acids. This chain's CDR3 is CASSLGTGVRAEAFF. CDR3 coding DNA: TGTGCCAGCAGTTTGGGGACAGGGGTTCGTGCTGAAGCTTTCTTT.

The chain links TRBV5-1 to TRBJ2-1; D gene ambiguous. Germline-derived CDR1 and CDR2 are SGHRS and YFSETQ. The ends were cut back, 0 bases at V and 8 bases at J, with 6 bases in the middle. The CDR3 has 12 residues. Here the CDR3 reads CASSLDVHEQFF. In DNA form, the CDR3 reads TGCGCCAGCAGCTTGGATGTACATGAGCAGTTCTTC.

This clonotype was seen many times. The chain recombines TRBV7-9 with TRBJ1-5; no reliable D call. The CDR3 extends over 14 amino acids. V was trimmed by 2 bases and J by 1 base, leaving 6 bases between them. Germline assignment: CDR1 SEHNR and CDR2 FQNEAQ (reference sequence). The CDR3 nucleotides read TGTGCCAGCAGCTTAACGGGGAGCAATCAGCCCCAGCATTTT. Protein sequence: CASSLTGSNQPQHF.

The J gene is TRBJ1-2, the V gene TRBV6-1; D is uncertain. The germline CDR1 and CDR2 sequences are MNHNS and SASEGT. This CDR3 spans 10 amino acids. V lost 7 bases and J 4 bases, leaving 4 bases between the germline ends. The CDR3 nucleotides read TGTGCCAGCACCGGCTATGGCTACACCTTC. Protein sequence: CASTGYGYTF.

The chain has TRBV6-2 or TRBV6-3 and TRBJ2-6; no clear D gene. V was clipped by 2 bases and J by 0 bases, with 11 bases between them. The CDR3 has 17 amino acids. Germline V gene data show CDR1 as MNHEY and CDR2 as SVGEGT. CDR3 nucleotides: TGTGCCAGCAGTTACGACGTCAACTCCTCTGGGGCCAACGTCCTGACTTTC. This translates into CASSYDVNSSGANVLTF.

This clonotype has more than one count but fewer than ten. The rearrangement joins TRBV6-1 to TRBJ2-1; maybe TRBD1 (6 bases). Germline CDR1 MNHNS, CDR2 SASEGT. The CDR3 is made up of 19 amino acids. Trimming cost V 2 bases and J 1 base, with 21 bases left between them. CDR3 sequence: CASSEILITGIGSYNEQFF. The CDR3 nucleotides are TGTGCCAGCAGTGAAATTTTAATAACAGGGATTGGATCCTACAATGAGCAGTTCTTC.

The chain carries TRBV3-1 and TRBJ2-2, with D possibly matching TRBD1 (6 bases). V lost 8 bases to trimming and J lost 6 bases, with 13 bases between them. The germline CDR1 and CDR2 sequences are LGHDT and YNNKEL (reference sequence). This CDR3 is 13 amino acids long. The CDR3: CASRENRAGELFF. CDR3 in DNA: TGTGCCAGCCGAGAGAACAGGGCCGGGGAGCTGTTTTTT.

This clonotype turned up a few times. CDR3 coding DNA: TGTGCCAGTAGCTCAGGATCTTCTGAAAAACTGTTTTTT. Protein: CASSSGSSEKLFF. The rearrangement uses TRBV19 and TRBJ1-4, with D uncertain. CDR1 is LNHDA and CDR2 is SQIVND in the germline V gene (reference sequence). Trimming cost V 6 bases and J 7 bases, with 12 bases left between them. CDR3 length: 13 residues.

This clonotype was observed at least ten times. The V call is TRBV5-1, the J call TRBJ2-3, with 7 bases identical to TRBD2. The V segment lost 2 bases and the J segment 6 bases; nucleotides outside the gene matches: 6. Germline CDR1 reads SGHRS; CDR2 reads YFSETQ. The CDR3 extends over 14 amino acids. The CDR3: CASSFRLGRDTQYF. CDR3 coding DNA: TGCGCCAGCAGCTTTCGTCTCGGGAGGGATACGCAGTATTTT.

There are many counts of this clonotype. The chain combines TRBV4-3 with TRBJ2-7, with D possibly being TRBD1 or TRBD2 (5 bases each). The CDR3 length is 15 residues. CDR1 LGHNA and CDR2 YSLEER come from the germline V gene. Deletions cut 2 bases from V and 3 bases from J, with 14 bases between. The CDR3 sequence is CASSQSGQVFYEQYF. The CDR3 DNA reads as TGCGCCAGCAGCCAATCGGGGCAGGTCTTCTACGAGCAGTACTTC.

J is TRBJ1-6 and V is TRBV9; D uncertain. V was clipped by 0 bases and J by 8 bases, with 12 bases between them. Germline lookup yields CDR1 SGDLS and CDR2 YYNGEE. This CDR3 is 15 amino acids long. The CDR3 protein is CASSVGVIDDSPLHF. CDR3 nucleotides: TGTGCCAGCAGCGTAGGTGTTATTGATGATTCACCCCTCCACTTT.